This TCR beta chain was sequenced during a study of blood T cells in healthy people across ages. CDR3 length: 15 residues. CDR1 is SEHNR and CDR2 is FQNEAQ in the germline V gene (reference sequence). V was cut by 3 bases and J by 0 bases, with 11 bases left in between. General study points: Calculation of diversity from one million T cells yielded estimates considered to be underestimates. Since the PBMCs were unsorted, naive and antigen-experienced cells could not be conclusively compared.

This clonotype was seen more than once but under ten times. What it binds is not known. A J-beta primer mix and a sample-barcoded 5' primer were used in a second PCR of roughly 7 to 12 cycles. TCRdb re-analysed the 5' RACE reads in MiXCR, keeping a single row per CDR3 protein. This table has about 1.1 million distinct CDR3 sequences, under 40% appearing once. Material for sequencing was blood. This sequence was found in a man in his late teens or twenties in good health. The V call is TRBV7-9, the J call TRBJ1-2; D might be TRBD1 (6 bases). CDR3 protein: CASSLTGWPNYGYTF. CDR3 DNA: TGTGCCAGCAGCTTGACAGGTTGGCCTAACTATGGCTACACCTTC.